This T cell receptor (beta chain) came from a study of cytomegalovirus exposure and HLA in healthy donors. Study-wide results and caveats: Serostatus for CMV was the only available immune exposure information.

The CDR3 is 15 residues long. V lost 0 bases and J lost 3, with 9 bases in between. Germline V lookup: CDR1 SGHRS, CDR2 YFSETQ. About this clone: Its antigen is undetermined.

The primer mix had 60 Vbeta and 13 Jbeta primers. Clones were sequenced by immunoSEQ multiplex PCR, and TCRdb holds only the in-frame ones, with some missing. The sample's table shows 100,000 to 150,000 clones. The source of this sequence is a man younger than 35 in good health and CMV-seronegative. The material sequenced was PBMCs. V gene TRBV5-1 combines with J gene TRBJ2-2; perhaps TRBD1 as D (7 bases). CDR3 bases: TGCGCCAGCAGCTTGGTCAGGGGGGACACCGGGGAGCTGTTTTTT. Protein: CASSLVRGDTGELFF.